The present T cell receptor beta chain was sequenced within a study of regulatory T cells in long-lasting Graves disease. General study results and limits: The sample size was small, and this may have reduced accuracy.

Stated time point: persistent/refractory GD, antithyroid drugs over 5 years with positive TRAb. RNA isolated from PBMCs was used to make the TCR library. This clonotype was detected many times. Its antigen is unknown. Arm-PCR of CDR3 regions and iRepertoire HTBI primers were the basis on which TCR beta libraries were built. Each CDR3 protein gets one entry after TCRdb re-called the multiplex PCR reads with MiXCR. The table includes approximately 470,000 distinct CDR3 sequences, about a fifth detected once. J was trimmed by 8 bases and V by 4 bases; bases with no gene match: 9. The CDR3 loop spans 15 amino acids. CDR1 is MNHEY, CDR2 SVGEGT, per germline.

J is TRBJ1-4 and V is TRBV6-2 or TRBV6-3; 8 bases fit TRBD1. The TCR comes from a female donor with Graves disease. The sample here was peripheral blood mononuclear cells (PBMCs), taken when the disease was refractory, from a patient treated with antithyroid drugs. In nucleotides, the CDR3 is TGTGCCAGCAGTTTTTCCAGGGGGCTTGGGGAAAAACTGTTTTTT. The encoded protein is CASSFSRGLGEKLFF.